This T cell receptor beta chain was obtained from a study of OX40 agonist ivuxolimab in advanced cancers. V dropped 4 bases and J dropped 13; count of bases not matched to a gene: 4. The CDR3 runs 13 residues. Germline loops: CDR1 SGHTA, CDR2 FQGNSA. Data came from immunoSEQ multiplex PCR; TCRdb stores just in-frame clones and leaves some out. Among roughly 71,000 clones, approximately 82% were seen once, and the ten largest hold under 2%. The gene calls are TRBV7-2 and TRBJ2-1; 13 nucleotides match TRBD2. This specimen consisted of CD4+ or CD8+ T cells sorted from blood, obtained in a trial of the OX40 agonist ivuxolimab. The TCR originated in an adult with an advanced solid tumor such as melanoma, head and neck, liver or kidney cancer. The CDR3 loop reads CASSSWTSGSQFF. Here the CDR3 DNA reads TGTGCCAGCAGCTCATGGACTAGCGGGAGTCAGTTCTTC.